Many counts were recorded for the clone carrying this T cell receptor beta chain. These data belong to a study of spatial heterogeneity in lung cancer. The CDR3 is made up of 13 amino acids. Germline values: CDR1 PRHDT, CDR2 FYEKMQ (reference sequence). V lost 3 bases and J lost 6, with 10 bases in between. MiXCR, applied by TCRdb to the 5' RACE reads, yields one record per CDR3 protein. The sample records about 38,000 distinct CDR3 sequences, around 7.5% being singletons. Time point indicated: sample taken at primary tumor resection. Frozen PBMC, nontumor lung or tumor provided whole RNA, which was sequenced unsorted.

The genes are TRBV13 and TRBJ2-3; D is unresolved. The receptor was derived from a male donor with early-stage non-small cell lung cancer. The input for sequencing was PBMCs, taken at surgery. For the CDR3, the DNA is TGTGCCAGCAGCTTGTCCCAGCCCGATACGCAGTATTTT. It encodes CASSLSQPDTQYF.